This T cell receptor beta chain was sequenced for a study of blood T cell repertoires in COVID-19. Study context: Samples of COVID-19 (acute and convalescent) were obtained from the United States, Italy and Spain. From T cells, B-cell-depleted T cells, or PBMCs came the material, which was cDNA or gDNA.

This clone was picked up a small number of times. Methods used by the authors: Amplification of reference gene primers provided the estimated nucleated cell counts. Clones were sequenced by immunoSEQ multiplex PCR, and TCRdb holds only the in-frame ones, with some missing. D and trimming were read from the DNA, whereas the V and J calls and clone size are those reported in that table. This sample has approximately 100,000 clones, with about 80% found just once. The CDR3 has 14 residues. Germline assignment: CDR1 MNHNS and CDR2 SASEGT. V lost 3 bases, J lost 4 bases, and 4 bases stayed unmatched. The V and J genes are TRBV6-1 and TRBJ1-2, with 8 bases fitting TRBD1. The sample comprised peripheral blood. The TCR originated in a woman of 80 years or more with active or convalescent COVID-19. CDR3 bases: TGTGCCAGCAGTGATCAGGGGGCGAGCTATGGCTACACCTTC. It specifies CASSDQGASYGYTF.